This passage covers 20 T cell receptor beta chains from one sample sequenced in a study of blood T cell repertoires in COVID-19 (dated by TCRdb to about 2020). Library generation was performed with the immunoSEQ multiplex PCR assay. TCRdb holds this immuneACCESS table with in-frame rearrangements only. Some clones are missing; in checked studies, unresolved V genes explain under half, and the rest has no known cause. The sample includes around 99,000 clones, with about three quarters observed a single time. The ten largest account for approximately 4.3% of the sample. The material sequenced was peripheral blood. The receptor source for this set is a human donor in a cohort sampled during active or convalescent COVID-19.

The chain is built from TRBV3-1 (or the pseudogene TRBV3-2) and TRBJ2-5; D is perhaps TRBD1 (5 bases). The CDR3 sequence is 16 residues long. The germline V gene has CDR1 LGHDT and CDR2 YNNKEL (reference sequence). V dropped 6 bases and J dropped 1 base, with 18 bases sitting between them. In DNA, the CDR3 is TGTGCCAGCAGTCCCCGGACACTTCGGCCCCAAGAGACCCAGTACTTC. Translated, it gives CASSPRTLRPQETQYF.

This sequence joins TRBV6-1 and TRBJ2-7; perhaps TRBD1 as D (6 bases). Germline-derived CDR1 and CDR2 are MNHNS and SASEGT. The CDR3 length is 14 residues. Trimming took 6 bases from V and 0 from J, leaving 12 bases between them. CDR3 sequence reads: CASSWDMSSYEQYF. The CDR3 nucleotides read TGTGCCAGCAGCTGGGACATGAGCTCCTACGAGCAGTACTTC.

The J gene is TRBJ2-1, the V gene TRBV7-9; 8 bases are shared with TRBD2. V dropped 4 bases and J dropped 8; count of bases not matched to a gene: 16. The CDR3 covers 17 residues. Germline CDR1 and CDR2: SEHNR and FQNEAQ (reference sequence). As DNA, the CDR3 is TGTGCCAGCAGCTCTAACCAGGGGACTAGTCTCACCTATGAGCAGTTCTTC. As protein: CASSSNQGTSLTYEQFF. Supplemented by reference TRBV7-9 and TRBJ2-1, the full variable domain reads DTGVSQNPRHKITKRGQNVTFRCDPISEHNRLYWYRQTLGQGPEFLTYFQNEAQLEKSRLLSDRFSAERPKGSFSTLEIQRTEQGDSAMYLCASSSNQGTSLTYEQFFGPGTRLTVL.

The genes are TRBV19 and TRBJ2-5; 9 nucleotides align to TRBD1. Germline V CDR1 and CDR2: LNHDA, SQIVND (reference sequence). After removal of 3 bases from V and 2 bases from J, the junction contained 4 bases not matched to a gene. This CDR3 comprises 15 residues. CDR3 in DNA: TGTGCCAGTAGTATTATTGGGACAGGGCAAGAGACCCAGTACTTC. Amino acids: CASSIIGTGQETQYF.

The chain carries TRBV19 and TRBJ1-1, with TRBD1 identical over 7 bases. In germline, CDR1 is LNHDA, CDR2 SQIVND (reference sequence). CDR3 length: 14 residues. V was pared by 7 bases and J by 1 base, with 6 bases of the junction left unmatched. This CDR3 is CASTTDRRNTEAFF. CDR3 DNA: TGTGCCAGTACTACGGACAGGAGGAACACTGAAGCTTTCTTT.

The chain couples TRBV3-1 (or the pseudogene TRBV3-2) to TRBJ2-4; 7 nucleotides line up with TRBD2. CDR3 length: 15 amino acids. Germline CDR1 LGHDT, CDR2 YNNKEL (reference sequence). With 5 bases clipped from V and 4 bases from J, the junction kept 8 bases outside the gene matches. CDR3 residues: CASSYKSGAKNIQYF. The CDR3 DNA follows: TGTGCCAGCAGCTATAAAAGCGGGGCGAAAAACATTCAGTACTTC.

CDR3 bases: TGCGCCAGCAGCCGGGGACTAGCGGACTATGGGGAGCTGTTTTTT. This encodes CASSRGLADYGELFF. The chain couples TRBV4-3 to TRBJ2-2; 11 bases are a match to TRBD2. V gave up 4 bases and J gave up 8 bases; unmatched junction bases: 6. The germline gives CDR1 LGHNA, CDR2 YSLEER. The CDR3 has 15 amino acids.

The V call is TRBV3-1 (or the pseudogene TRBV3-2), the J call TRBJ2-7, with D perhaps TRBD1 (6 bases). The V end lost 4 bases, the J end lost 1 base, and 11 bases lay between the germline ends. Per germline, CDR1 LGHDT and CDR2 YNNKEL (reference sequence). CDR3 length: 14 amino acids. The CDR3 spells CASSLRDKSYEQYF. Written as DNA, the CDR3 is TGTGCCAGCAGCCTCCGGGACAAGTCCTACGAGCAGTACTTC.

The chain employs TRBV6-5 and TRBJ2-7, with TRBD1 matching 8 bases. The CDR3 is made up of 13 amino acids. The germline gives CDR1 MNHEY, CDR2 SVGAGI. V lost 6 bases and J lost 2; bases outside the gene matches: 3. CDR3 nucleotides: TGTGCCAGCAGAACAGGGGGGACCTACGAGCAGTACTTC. This sequence encodes CASRTGGTYEQYF.

This clone was counted ten times or more. The chain carries TRBV5-1 and TRBJ1-4; the D is unclear. Trimming took 4 bases from V and 8 from J, leaving 15 bases between them. This CDR3 has 14 amino acids. Germline V gene sequence: CDR1 SGHRS, CDR2 YFSETQ. The CDR3 spells CASSEEPSREKLFF. The CDR3 nucleotides read TGCGCCAGCAGCGAGGAACCATCGCGAGAAAAACTGTTTTTT.

V is TRBV6-2 or TRBV6-3 and J is TRBJ2-7; 11 bases fit TRBD2. The CDR3 contains 17 residues. The V gene's germline CDR1 is MNHEY and CDR2 SVGEGT. Trimming took 5 bases from V and 0 from J; bases not matched to a gene: 9. CDR3 nucleotide sequence: TGTGCCAGCAGTCCCGGGACTAGCGGCTTGGGCTCCTACGAGCAGTACTTC. Amino acid sequence: CASSPGTSGLGSYEQYF.

V gene TRBV28 combines with J gene TRBJ1-1; 7 bases are a match to TRBD1. J gave up 1 base and V 7 bases, and 12 bases lay outside the gene matches. Germline CDR1 and CDR2: MDHEN and SYDVKM. This CDR3 contains 16 residues. CDR3 DNA: TGTGCCAGCACCAGAGGGAAGGGGGCCCAGAACACTGAAGCTTTCTTT. It encodes CASTRGKGAQNTEAFF.

V is TRBV20-1 and J is TRBJ1-4; no firm D call. Germline V gene lookup returns CDR1 DFQATT and CDR2 SNEGSKA (reference sequence). CDR3 size: 11 residues. V was cut by 5 bases and J by 8 bases, with 9 bases left in between. The CDR3 spells CSASLGEKLFF. The CDR3 DNA is TGCAGTGCTTCCCTCGGGGAAAAACTGTTTTTT.

The rearrangement links TRBV5-1 to TRBJ1-1; 8 positions match TRBD1. The length of the CDR3 is 15 residues. In germline, CDR1 is SGHRS, CDR2 YFSETQ. Trimming removed 4 bases from V and 0 bases from J; junction bases left unmatched: 5. The CDR3 region has the DNA TGCGCCAGCAGCCCGACAGGGGACTTGAACACTGAAGCTTTCTTT. This gives the protein CASSPTGDLNTEAFF.

The rearrangement joins TRBV19 to TRBJ1-4; no definite D call. Trimming left V 6 bases short and J 9 bases short, with 17 bases between. CDR1 is LNHDA, CDR2 SQIVND, per germline (reference sequence). This CDR3 spans 14 amino acids. The CDR3 sequence is CASSWTPDGQKLFF. The CDR3 DNA reads TGTGCCAGTAGCTGGACTCCGGATGGACAAAAACTGTTTTTT.

The chain carries TRBV28 and TRBJ1-2; D perhaps matches TRBD1 (5 bases). Trimming shortened V by 3 bases and J by 5 bases, and 10 bases separated the two germline ends. Germline V lookup: CDR1 MDHEN, CDR2 SYDVKM. The CDR3 has 13 amino acids. The CDR3, as DNA: TGTGCCAGCAGTTTTGCAGGGAGGTATGGCTACACCTTC. Amino acids: CASSFAGRYGYTF.

J is TRBJ2-1 and V is TRBV24-1, with 15 bases aligning to TRBD2. The V gene's germline CDR1 is KGHDR and CDR2 SFDVKD. The CDR3 extends over 18 amino acids. V gave up 3 bases and J gave up 5 bases; unmatched junction bases: 7. As DNA, the CDR3 is TGTGCCACCAGTGATCCCGGACTAGCGGGAGGGTTCGACAATGAGCAGTTCTTC. Its translation: CATSDPGLAGGFDNEQFF.

V gene TRBV3-1 (or the pseudogene TRBV3-2) combines with J gene TRBJ1-6, with a weak D call TRBD1 (6 bases). The V gene's germline CDR1 is LGHDT and CDR2 YNNKEL (reference sequence). Trimming stripped 0 bases from V and 0 bases from J, with 12 bases between. The CDR3 contains 18 residues. The CDR3, as DNA: TGTGCCAGCAGCCAAGATTCCGGGACAAGCTCCTATAATTCACCCCTCCACTTT. Amino acid sequence: CASSQDSGTSSYNSPLHF.

This clone has only one observation. The gene calls are TRBV12-3 or TRBV12-4 and TRBJ2-7, with TRBD1 as a possible D gene (5 bases). The V gene lost 5 bases and the J gene lost 4 bases, with 9 bases spanning the gap. The CDR3 runs to 12 residues. Here the CDR3 reads CASSRQQYEQYF. In DNA, the CDR3 is TGTGCCAGCAGTCGACAGCAGTACGAGCAGTACTTC.

The chain joins TRBV21-1 to TRBJ2-5; TRBD2 was called by the table and not checked on the DNA. TRBV21-1 has pseudogene status. CDR3 length equals 16 residues. CDR3 sequence reads: CDSGTSGGERTETQYF. CDR3 nucleotides: TGTGATTCCGGGACTAGCGGGGGGGAGCGGACGGAGACCCAGTACTTC.